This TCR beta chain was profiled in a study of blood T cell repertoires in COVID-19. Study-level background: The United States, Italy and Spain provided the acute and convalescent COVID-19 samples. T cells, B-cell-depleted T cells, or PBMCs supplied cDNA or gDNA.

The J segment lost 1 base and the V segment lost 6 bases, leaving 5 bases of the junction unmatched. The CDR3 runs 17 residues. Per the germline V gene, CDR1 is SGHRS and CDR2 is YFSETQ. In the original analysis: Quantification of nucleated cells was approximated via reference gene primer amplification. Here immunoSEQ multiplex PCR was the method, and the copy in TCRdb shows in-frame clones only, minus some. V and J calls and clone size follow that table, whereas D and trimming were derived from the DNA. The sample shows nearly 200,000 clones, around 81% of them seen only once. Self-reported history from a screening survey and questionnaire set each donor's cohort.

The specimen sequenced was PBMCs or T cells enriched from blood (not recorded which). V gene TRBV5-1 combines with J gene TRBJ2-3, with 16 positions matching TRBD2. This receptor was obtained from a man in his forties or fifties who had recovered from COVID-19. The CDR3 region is CASNPGTSGGGTDTQYF. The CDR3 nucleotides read TGCGCCAGCAATCCCGGGACTAGCGGGGGGGGCACAGATACGCAGTATTTT.